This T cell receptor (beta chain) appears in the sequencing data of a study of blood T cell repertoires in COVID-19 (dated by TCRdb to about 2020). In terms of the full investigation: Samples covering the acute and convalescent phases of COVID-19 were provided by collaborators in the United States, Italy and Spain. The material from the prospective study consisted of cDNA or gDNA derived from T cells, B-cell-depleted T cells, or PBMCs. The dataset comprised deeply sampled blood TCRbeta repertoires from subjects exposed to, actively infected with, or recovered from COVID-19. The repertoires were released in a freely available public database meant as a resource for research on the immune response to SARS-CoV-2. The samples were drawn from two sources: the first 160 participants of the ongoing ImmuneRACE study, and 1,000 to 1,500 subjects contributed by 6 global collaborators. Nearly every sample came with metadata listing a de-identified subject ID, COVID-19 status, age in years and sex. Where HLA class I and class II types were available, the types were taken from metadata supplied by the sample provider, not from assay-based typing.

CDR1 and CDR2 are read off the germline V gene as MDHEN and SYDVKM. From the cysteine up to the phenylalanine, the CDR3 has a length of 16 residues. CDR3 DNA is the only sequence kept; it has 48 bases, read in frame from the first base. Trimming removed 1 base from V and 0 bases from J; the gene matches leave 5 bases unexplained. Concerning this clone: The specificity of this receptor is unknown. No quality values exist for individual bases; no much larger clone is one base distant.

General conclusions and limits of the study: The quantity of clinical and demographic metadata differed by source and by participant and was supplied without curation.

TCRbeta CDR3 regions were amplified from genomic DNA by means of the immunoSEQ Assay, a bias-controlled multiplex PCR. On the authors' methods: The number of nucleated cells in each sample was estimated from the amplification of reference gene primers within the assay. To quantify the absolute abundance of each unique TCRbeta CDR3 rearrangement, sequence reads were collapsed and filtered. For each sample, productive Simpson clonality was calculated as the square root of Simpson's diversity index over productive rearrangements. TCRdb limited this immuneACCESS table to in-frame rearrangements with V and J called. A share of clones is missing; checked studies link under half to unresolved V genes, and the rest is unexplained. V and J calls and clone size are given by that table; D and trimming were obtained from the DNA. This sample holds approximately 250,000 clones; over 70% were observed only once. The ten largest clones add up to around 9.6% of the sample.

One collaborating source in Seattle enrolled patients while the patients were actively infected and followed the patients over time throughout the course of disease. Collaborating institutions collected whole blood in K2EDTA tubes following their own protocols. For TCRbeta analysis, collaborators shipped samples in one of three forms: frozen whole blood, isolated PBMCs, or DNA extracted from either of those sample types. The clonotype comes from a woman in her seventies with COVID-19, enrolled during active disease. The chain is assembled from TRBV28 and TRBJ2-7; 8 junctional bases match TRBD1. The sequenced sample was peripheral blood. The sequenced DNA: TGTGCCAGCAGTTTATTAGCAGGGGGCACCTCCTACGAGCAGTACTTC. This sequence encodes CASSLLAGGTSYEQYF.